The clone carrying this TCR beta chain has ten or more counts. Antigen unknown. The sample belongs to a study of T cells in Graves' hyperthyroidism and ophthalmopathy. From RNA transcripts, TCR beta CDR3 regions were amplified. First-round RT-PCR with HTBI primers amplified the TCR CDR3 region. TCRdb recomputed calls from the multiplex PCR reads with MiXCR, one row per CDR3 protein. Found here are about 530,000 distinct CDR3 sequences, 17% of them singletons; the top ten hold roughly 18%. CDR3 size: 15 residues. Germline V CDR1 and CDR2: LGHDT, YNNKEL (reference sequence). The V end lost 4 bases, the J end lost 7 bases, and 19 bases lay between the germline ends. General study results and limits: Most thyroid clonotypes expanded above 0.001 appeared in blood too.

The sample was blood. The sequence was obtained from a woman under 30 with Graves' ophthalmopathy. The chain joins TRBV3-1 to TRBJ1-2; the D gene is possibly TRBD1 (5 bases). The CDR3 protein is CASSPRDRRAGGYTF. CDR3 sequence (DNA): TGTGCCAGCAGCCCCCGGGACCGTCGGGCTGGTGGCTACACCTTC.